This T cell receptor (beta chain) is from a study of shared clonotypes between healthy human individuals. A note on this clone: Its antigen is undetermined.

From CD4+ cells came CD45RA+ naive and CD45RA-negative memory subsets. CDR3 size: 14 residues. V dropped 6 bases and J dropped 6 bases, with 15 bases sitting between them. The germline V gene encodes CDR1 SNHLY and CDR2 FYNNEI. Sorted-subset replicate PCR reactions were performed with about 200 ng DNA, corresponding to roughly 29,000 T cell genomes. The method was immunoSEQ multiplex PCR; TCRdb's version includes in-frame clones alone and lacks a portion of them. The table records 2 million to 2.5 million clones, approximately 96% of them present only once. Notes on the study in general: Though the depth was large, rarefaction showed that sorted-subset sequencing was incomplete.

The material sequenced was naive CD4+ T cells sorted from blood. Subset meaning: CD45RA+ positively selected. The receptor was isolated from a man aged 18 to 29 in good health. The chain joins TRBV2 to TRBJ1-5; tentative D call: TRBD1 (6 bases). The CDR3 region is CASRSTGGLQPQHF. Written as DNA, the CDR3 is TGTGCCAGCAGATCGACGGGGGGGCTTCAGCCCCAGCATTTT.